These T cell receptor beta chains were read from a single sample in a study of shared clonotypes between healthy human individuals. Sequencing was performed with immunoSEQ multiplex PCR; in TCRdb, only in-frame clones are kept and a portion is missing. This table has 950,000 to 1,100,000 clones, around 74% appearing once. The sequenced sample was memory CD4+ T cells sorted from blood. The receptors here all came from a man aged 18-30 years in good health. Both conserved end residues are part of each CDR3.

V,J,CDR3
TRBV18,TRBJ2-7,CASSPKTSGQYEQYF
TRBV18,TRBJ1-2,CASSRDTYGYTF
TRBV6-5,TRBJ2-3,CASRPGQLSITQYF
TRBV5-3,TRBJ2-5,CARSADNPNQETQYF
TRBV9,TRBJ1-1,CASSVGAGFGTEAFF
TRBV5-4,TRBJ1-1,CASSLYSTNTEAFF
TRBV6-5,TRBJ1-6,CASSRGGSGSPLHF
TRBV5-1,TRBJ1-1,CASSLASGGTEAFF
TRBV5-6,TRBJ1-4,CASSLTGFNEKLFF
TRBV6-1,TRBJ2-2,CASLDRAPGELFF
TRBV9,TRBJ2-1,CASGTYPSSYNEQFF
TRBV6-1,TRBJ2-3,CASSLDSGITDTQYF
TRBV6-1,TRBJ1-5,CASSEDEGWGNQPQHF
TRBV5-4,TRBJ1-2,CASSPEGVLDYGYTF
TRBV10-2,TRBJ2-2,CASGLRGNTGELFF
TRBV27,TRBJ2-7,CASSQLAGASYEQYF
TRBV9,TRBJ2-1,CASSSGARQFF
TRBV19,TRBJ1-1,CASSWREMNTEAFF
TRBV27,TRBJ1-2,CASSLFSRDRGRDGYTF
TRBV21-1,TRBJ1-4,CASYAYQTNEKLFF
TRBV9,TRBJ2-1,CASSVQTSGYNEQFF